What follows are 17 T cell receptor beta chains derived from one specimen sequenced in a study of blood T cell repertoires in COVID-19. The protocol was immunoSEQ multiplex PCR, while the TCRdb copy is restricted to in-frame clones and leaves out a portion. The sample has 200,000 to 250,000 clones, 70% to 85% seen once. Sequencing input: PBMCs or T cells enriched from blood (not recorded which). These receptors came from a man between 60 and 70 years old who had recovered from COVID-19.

The CDR3 nucleotides are TGTGCCAGCAGTGCTCCCGGGACAGGGATCTCCTACAATGAGCAGTTCTTC. It codes for CASSAPGTGISYNEQFF. The genes are TRBV11-3 and TRBJ2-1, with TRBD1 matching 9 bases. Looked up from germline, CDR1 is SGHNT and CDR2 is YENEEA. The CDR3 totals 17 residues. Trimming cost V 6 bases and J 0 bases; bases outside gene matches: 9.

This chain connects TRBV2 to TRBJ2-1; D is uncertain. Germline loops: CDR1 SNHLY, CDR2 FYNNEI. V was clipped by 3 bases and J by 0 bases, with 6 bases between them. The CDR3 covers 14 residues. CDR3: CASSDGGSYNEQFF. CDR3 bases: TGTGCCAGCAGTGACGGTGGCTCCTACAATGAGCAGTTCTTC.

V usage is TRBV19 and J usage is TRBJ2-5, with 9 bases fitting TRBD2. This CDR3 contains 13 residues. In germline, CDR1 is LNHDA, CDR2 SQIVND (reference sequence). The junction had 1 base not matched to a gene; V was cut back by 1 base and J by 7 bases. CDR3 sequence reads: CASSIALAGTQYF. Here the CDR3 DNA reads TGTGCCAGTAGTATAGCACTAGCGGGGACCCAGTACTTC.

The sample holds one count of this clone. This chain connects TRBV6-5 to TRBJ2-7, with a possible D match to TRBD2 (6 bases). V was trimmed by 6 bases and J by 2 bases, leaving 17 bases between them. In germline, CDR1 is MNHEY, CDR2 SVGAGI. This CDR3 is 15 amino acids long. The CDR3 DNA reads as TGTGCCAGCAGCGACTTGGGGCGCGGGACCTACGAGCAGTACTTC. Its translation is CASSDLGRGTYEQYF.

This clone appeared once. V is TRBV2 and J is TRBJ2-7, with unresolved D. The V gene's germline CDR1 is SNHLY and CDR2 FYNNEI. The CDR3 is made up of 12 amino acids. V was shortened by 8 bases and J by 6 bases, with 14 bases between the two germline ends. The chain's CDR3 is CASLKQLGEQYF. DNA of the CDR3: TGTGCCAGCCTTAAACAGTTAGGCGAGCAGTACTTC.

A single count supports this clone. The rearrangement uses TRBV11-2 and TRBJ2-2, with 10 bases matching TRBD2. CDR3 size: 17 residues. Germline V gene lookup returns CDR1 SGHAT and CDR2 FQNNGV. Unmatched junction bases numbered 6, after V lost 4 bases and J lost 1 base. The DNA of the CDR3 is TGTGCCAGCAGCTCCTACTTAGCGGGGGGGAACACCGGGGAGCTGTTTTTT. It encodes CASSSYLAGGNTGELFF.

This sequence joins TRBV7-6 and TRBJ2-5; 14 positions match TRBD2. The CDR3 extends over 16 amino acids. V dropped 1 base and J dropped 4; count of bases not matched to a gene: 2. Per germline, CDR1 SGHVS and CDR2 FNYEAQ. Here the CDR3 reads CASSLGLAGGRETQYF. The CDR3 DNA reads TGTGCCAGCAGCTTAGGACTAGCGGGGGGGCGAGAGACCCAGTACTTC.

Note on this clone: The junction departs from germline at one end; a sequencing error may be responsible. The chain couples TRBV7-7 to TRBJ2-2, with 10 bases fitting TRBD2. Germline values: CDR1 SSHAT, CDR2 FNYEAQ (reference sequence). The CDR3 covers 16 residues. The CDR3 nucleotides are TGTGCTAGCAGCCCCTGGACTAGCGGCAACACCGGGGAGCTGTTTTTT. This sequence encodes CASSPWTSGNTGELFF.

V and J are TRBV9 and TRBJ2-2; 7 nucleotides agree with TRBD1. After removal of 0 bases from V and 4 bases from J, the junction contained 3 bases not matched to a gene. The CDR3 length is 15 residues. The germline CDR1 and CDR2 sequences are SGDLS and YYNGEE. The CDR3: CASSVGDSPTGELFF. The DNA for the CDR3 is TGTGCCAGCAGCGTAGGGGACAGCCCCACCGGGGAGCTGTTTTTT.

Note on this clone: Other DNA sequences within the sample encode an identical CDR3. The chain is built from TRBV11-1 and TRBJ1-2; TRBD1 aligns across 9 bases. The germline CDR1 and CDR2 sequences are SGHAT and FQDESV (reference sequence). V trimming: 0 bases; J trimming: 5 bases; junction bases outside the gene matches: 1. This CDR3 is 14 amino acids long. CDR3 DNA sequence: TGTGCCAGCAGCTTAGCGGGACAGGGATATGGCTACACCTTC. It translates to CASSLAGQGYGYTF.

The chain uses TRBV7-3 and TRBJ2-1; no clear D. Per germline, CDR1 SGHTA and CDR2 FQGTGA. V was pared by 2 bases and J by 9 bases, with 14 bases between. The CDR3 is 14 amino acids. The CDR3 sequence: CASSLGGAFSEQFF. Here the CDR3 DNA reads TGTGCCAGCAGCTTAGGCGGTGCATTCTCTGAGCAGTTCTTC. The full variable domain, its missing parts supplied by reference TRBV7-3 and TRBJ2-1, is GAGVSQTPSNKVTEKGKYVELRCDPISGHTALYWYRQSLGQGPEFLIYFQGTGAADDSGLPNDRFFAVRPEGSVSTLKIQRTERGDSAVYLCASSLGGAFSEQFFGPGTRLTVL.

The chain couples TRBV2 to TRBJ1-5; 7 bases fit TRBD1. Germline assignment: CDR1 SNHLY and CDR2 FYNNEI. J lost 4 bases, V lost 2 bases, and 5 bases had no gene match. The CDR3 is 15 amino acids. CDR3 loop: CASSERDSANQPQHF. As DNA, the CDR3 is TGTGCCAGCAGTGAACGGGACAGCGCAAATCAGCCCCAGCATTTT.

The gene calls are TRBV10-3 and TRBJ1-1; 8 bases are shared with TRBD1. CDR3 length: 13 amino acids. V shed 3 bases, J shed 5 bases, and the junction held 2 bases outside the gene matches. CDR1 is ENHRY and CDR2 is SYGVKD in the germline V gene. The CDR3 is CAISDYRGTEAFF. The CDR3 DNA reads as TGTGCCATCAGTGATTACAGGGGGACTGAAGCTTTCTTT.

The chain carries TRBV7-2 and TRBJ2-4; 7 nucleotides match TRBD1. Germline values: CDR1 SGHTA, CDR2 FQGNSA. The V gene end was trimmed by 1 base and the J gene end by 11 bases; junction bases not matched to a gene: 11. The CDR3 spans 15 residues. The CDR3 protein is CASSLGGGQASLQYF. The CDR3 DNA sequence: TGTGCCAGCAGCTTAGGAGGAGGACAGGCCAGCCTTCAGTACTTC.

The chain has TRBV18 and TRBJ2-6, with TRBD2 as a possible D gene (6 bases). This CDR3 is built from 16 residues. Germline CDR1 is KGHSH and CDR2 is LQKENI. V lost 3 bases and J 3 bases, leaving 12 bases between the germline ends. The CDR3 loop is CASSPTRSGGANVLTF. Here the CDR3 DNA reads TGTGCCAGCTCACCGACTAGGAGCGGTGGGGCCAACGTCCTGACTTTC.

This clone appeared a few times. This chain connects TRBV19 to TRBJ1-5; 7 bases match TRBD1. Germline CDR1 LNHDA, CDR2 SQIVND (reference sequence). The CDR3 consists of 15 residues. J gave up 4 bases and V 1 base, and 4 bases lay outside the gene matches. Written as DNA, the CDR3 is TGTGCCAGTAGTATAGGTATCAGGGGGAATCAGCCCCAGCATTTT. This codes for CASSIGIRGNQPQHF.

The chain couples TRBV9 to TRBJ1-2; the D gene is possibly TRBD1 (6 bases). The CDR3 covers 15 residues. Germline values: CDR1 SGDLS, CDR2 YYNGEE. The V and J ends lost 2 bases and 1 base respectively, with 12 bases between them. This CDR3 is CASSVGTPYNYGYTF. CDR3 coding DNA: TGTGCCAGCAGCGTCGGGACACCCTATAACTATGGCTACACCTTC.